This TCR beta chain originates from a study of T cells after yellow fever vaccination. Whole-study results and caveats: Subsequent to the booster, the majority of primary-vaccination clones reappeared (roughly 97% CD4, 85% to 90% CD8).

Worth noting for this clonotype: Its antigen is unidentified.

The V gene lost 1 base and the J gene lost 6 bases, with 10 bases spanning the gap. The V gene's germline CDR1 is SGDLS and CDR2 YYNGEE. This CDR3 region has 14 residues. Via MiXCR, TCRdb re-called the 5' RACE reads, giving one row per CDR3 protein. The sample includes some 300,000 distinct CDR3 sequences, around 3.6% of them seen just once. J is TRBJ2-2 and V is TRBV9; a weak D match, TRBD1 (5 bases). Source: PBMCs, taken on the day of the yellow fever booster vaccination. This receptor was obtained from a man between 18 and 35 years old who received the YFV17D yellow fever vaccine. The CDR3 loop reads CASSVKGISGELFF. CDR3 sequence (DNA): TGTGCCAGCAGCGTAAAGGGGATCTCCGGGGAGCTGTTTTTT.